These T cell receptor beta chains were read from a single sample in a study of T cell responses to AZD1222 COVID-19 vaccine. TCRdb keeps only in-frame clones here, not all; method: immunoSEQ multiplex PCR. The sample has around 110,000 clones; about 86% are singletons. Sequenced here: peripheral blood, sampled on day 0 of AZD1222 vaccination. These receptors all stem from an adult in good health. Both conserved end residues are part of each CDR3. The D gene is left open where the match is weak. Clone size appears in some rows only: once, few, many, or a class for an expanded clone.

>.|TRBJ2-2|.|TRBV7-3
TGTGCCAGCAGCCGAGGACAGAGCAACACCGGGGAGCTGTTTTTT
CASSRGQSNTGELFF
>.|TRBJ1-2|TRBD1|TRBV19
TGTGCCAGTAGTACGCGACAGGGAGGCATGAAGGGGTACGGCTACACCTTC
CASSTRQGGMKGYGYTF
>.|TRBJ1-2|TRBD1|TRBV7-9
TGTGCCAGCAGCTTAGGAGGTGGACAGGTGACCTTGGGCTACACCTTC
CASSLGGGQVTLGYTF
>.|TRBJ2-2|TRBD1|TRBV6-2/TRBV6-3
TGTGCCAGCAGTCAAATTTCCGGGACAGTGTACACCGGGGAGCTGTTTTTT
CASSQISGTVYTGELFF
>.|TRBJ2-1|.|TRBV5-4
TGTGCCAGCAGCTTGAGTCATACCGCTCGGGGGACTTACAATGAGCAGTTCTTC
CASSLSHTARGTYNEQFF
>.|TRBJ1-2|TRBD1|TRBV5-6
TGTGCCAGCAGCTTGGGGGACAGGGGCCTAAGGAGTGGCTACACCTTC
CASSLGDRGLRSGYTF
>few|TRBJ2-3|TRBD1|TRBV7-3
TGTGCCAGCAGCCTAGGGACAGGGTGGGCAGATACGCAGTATTTT
CASSLGTGWADTQYF
>.|TRBJ2-7|TRBD2|TRBV5-4
TGTGCCAGCAGGGCCGGGGGGGCATCCTACGAGCAGTACTTC
CASRAGGASYEQYF
>.|TRBJ2-3|.|TRBV4-3
TGCGCCAGCAGCCAAGATAGCCTTGGGTTGAATACGCAGTATTTT
CASSQDSLGLNTQYF
>.|TRBJ1-6|.|TRBV7-3
TGTGCCAGCAGCCCTGGGACGGCCCAATCACCCCTCCACTTT
CASSPGTAQSPLHF
>.|TRBJ1-5|.|TRBV5-5
TGTGCCAGCAGCTTGACTCCCTCCGGCCCCGAGGTGGATCAGCCCCAGCATTTT
CASSLTPSGPEVDQPQHF
>.|TRBJ2-7|.|TRBV12-3/TRBV12-4
TGTGCCAGCAGTTTGACCCCCTCCTACGAGCAGTACTTC
CASSLTPSYEQYF
>.|TRBJ2-5|.|TRBV29-1
TGCAGCGTCCACGGGTCCCAAGAGACCCAGTACTTC
CSVHGSQETQYF
>.|TRBJ1-4|.|TRBV2
TGTGCCAGCAGTGAAGCCCCGGGTAATGAAAAACTGTTTTTT
CASSEAPGNEKLFF
>.|TRBJ1-2|TRBD1|TRBV6-5
TGTGCCAGCAGAAGGGACAGGGCGGTGGACTATGGCTACACCTTC
CASRRDRAVDYGYTF
>once|TRBJ1-1|.|TRBV7-3
TGTGCCAGCAGCTCCGGACTCATGAACACTGAAGCTTTCTTT
CASSSGLMNTEAFF
>.|TRBJ2-5|.|TRBV24-1
TGTGCCACCAGTGATTTGGGATCGGGGGTTGGCGAGACCCAGTACTTC
CATSDLGSGVGETQYF
>.|TRBJ1-2|.|TRBV5-5
TGTGCCAGCAGCTTGGAGTTGGGCCTTGGGGGCTACACCTTC
CASSLELGLGGYTF
>.|TRBJ1-2|TRBD1|TRBV19
TGTGCCAGCAGGACAGGGGGACTTGATAACTATGGCTACACCTTC
CASRTGGLDNYGYTF
>.|TRBJ1-3|.|TRBV3-1/TRBV3-2
TGTGCCAGCAGCCAATTGAGCGGGAGCTCTGGAAACACCATATATTTT
CASSQLSGSSGNTIYF
>.|TRBJ2-2|.|TRBV6-5
TGTGCCAGCAGACCGACGGACTCGAACACCGGGGAGCTGTTTTTT
CASRPTDSNTGELFF
>.|TRBJ2-1|TRBD2|TRBV7-8
TGTGCCAGCAGCGGGGGACTAGCGGGGAACAATGAGCAGTTCTTC
CASSGGLAGNNEQFF
>.|TRBJ2-5|TRBD2|TRBV3-1/TRBV3-2
TGTGCCAGCAGCCAAGAGGGCAGCGGGGTTTACCAAGAGACCCAGTACTTC
CASSQEGSGVYQETQYF
>.|TRBJ1-1|.|TRBV6-1
TGTGCCAGCAGTGACAGTAACTTTCGAGCTTTCTTT
CASSDSNFRAFF
>.|TRBJ1-2|.|TRBV5-6
TGTGCCAGCAGCGAAAACTATGGCTACACCTTC
CASSENYGYTF
>.|TRBJ1-4|.|TRBV7-2
TGTGCCAGCAGCTTAGCGGCAGTAGGTGAAAAACTGTTTTTT
CASSLAAVGEKLFF
>.|TRBJ2-7|TRBD1|TRBV28
TGTGCCAGCAGTCCAAGGACAGGGGGCAGGGATTACGAGCAGTACTTC
CASSPRTGGRDYEQYF
>once|TRBJ1-2|.|TRBV27
TGTGCCAGCAGTCTAGGTCCGGACGTGAACTATGGCTACACCTTC
CASSLGPDVNYGYTF
>few|TRBJ1-3|.|TRBV5-1
TGCGCCAGCAGCTTGGGGAATTCAGGGGACTCTGGAAACACCATATATTTT
CASSLGNSGDSGNTIYF
>.|TRBJ2-1|TRBD2|TRBV7-2
TGTGCCAGCAGCTTATCGACTAGCAGCTACAATGAGCAGTTCTTC
CASSLSTSSYNEQFF
>.|TRBJ1-2|TRBD1|TRBV19
TGTGCCAGTAGTCTCCCCGACAGGGTTGGCTATGGCTACACCTTC
CASSLPDRVGYGYTF
>.|TRBJ1-4|.|TRBV5-1
TGCGCCAGCAGCCCGTCCCGGACTAATGAAAAACTGTTTTTT
CASSPSRTNEKLFF
>.|TRBJ2-1|TRBD1|TRBV18
TGTGCCACCGAGGGACAGAACAATGAGCAGTTCTTC
CATEGQNNEQFF
>.|TRBJ2-1|TRBD2|TRBV6-2/TRBV6-3
TGTGCCAGCAGCCCCGGGACTAGCGGGATAAATGAGCAGTTCTTC
CASSPGTSGINEQFF
>.|TRBJ1-1|.|TRBV12-3/TRBV12-4
TGTGCCAGCAGTTTAGTTGGCCAGACGGCTTTCTTT
CASSLVGQTAFF
>.|TRBJ2-1|TRBD2|TRBV6-5
TGTGCCAGCAGTTACTCGCGACTAGCGGGAGACGAGCAGTTCTTC
CASSYSRLAGDEQFF
>.|TRBJ2-4|TRBD1|TRBV19
TGTGCCAGTAGCCCTGGGGGGACAGGTAACATTCAGTACTTC
CASSPGGTGNIQYF
>.|TRBJ2-5|.|TRBV5-1
TGCGCCAGCAGCTTGGAAACAGGGCCCAGAGAGACCCAGTACTTC
CASSLETGPRETQYF
>.|TRBJ2-7|.|TRBV19
TGTGCCAGTAATGTTAGGAGTGCCTACGAGCAGTACTTC
CASNVRSAYEQYF
>.|TRBJ2-5|TRBD2|TRBV3-1/TRBV3-2
TGTGCCAGCAGCCAAGTGTTAGCGGGAGGGCCTGGAGGAGAGACCCAGTACTTC
CASSQVLAGGPGGETQYF
>.|TRBJ1-2|TRBD1|TRBV28
TGTGCCAGCAGTTCAGGGACAGTCTACTATGGCTACACCTTC
CASSSGTVYYGYTF
>.|TRBJ1-4|.|TRBV19
TGTGCCAGTAGTATGGGCGGACATCCCATGGGAAATGAAAAACTGTTTTTT
CASSMGGHPMGNEKLFF
>few|TRBJ1-2|.|TRBV28
TGTGCCAGCAGTTTACTCCAGAACTATGGCTACACCTTC
CASSLLQNYGYTF
>.|TRBJ1-2|.|TRBV12-1
TGTGCCAGCGGCGTCCAAATTCGGGACAGGGAAGAGGACACCTTC
CASGVQIRDREEDTF
>.|TRBJ2-1|TRBD2|TRBV5-5
TGTGCCAGCAGTTCACCAGGACTAGCCCTGATCTGGTTCTTC
CASSSPGLALIWFF
>.|TRBJ1-2|TRBD1|TRBV19
TGTGCCAGTAGTATGGACGGCAGGGGGTACGGTAACTATGGCTACACCTTC
CASSMDGRGYGNYGYTF
>.|TRBJ2-1|TRBD2|TRBV2
TGTGCCAGCCGACTAGCGGGGGGCGAGCAGTTCTTC
CASRLAGGEQFF
>once|TRBJ1-3|.|TRBV7-2
TGTGCCAGCAGCTGGGGGCTTAATGGAAACACCATATATTTT
CASSWGLNGNTIYF
>once|TRBJ1-4|TRBD1|TRBV19
TGTGCCAGTAGTATCGGGCAGGGGGCCGCTAATGAAAAACTGTTTTTT
CASSIGQGAANEKLFF
>.|TRBJ2-5|TRBD2|TRBV28
TGTGCCAGCACGGGACTACGAATACAAGAGACCCAGTACTTC
CASTGLRIQETQYF
>.|TRBJ1-5|.|TRBV4-2
TGTGCCAGCAGCCCTGACACTTTCTATCAGCCCCAGCATTTT
CASSPDTFYQPQHF
>.|TRBJ1-2|.|TRBV7-9
TGTGCCAGCAGCTTCCAGCGGTATGGCTACACCTTC
CASSFQRYGYTF
>.|TRBJ2-7|.|TRBV28
TGTGCCAGCAGTCCCCCCCCAGGGTCCGAGCAGTACTTC
CASSPPPGSEQYF
>.|TRBJ2-1|TRBD1|TRBV2
TGTGCCAGCAGTGAAGGGTACAGGGGGCTAGCGAACTACAATGAGCAGTTCTTC
CASSEGYRGLANYNEQFF